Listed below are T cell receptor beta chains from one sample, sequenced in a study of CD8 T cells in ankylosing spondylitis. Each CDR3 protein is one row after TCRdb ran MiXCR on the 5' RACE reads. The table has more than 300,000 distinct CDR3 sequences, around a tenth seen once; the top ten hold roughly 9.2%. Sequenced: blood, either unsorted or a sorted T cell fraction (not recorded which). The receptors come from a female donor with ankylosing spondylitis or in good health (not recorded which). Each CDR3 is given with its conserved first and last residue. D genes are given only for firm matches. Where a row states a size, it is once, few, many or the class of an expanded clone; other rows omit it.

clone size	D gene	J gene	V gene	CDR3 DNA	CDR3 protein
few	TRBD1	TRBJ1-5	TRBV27	TGTGCCAGCAGGCTGGAGGGACAGAGCAATCAGCCCCAGCATTTT	CASRLEGQSNQPQHF
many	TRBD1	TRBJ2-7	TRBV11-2	TGTGCCAGCAGCACCGGGACAGGGCCCCGCGAGCAGTACTTC	CASSTGTGPREQYF
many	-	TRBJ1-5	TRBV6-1	TGTGCCAGCAGATCGGACGGAAATCAGCCCCAGCATTTT	CASRSDGNQPQHF
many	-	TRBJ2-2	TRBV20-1	TGCAGTGCTCCCAGAGCGCCGAACACCGGGGAGCTGTTTTTT	CSAPRAPNTGELFF
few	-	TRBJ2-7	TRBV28	TGTGCCAGCAGTCCCAACAGGGTCCCCTACGAGCAGTACTTC	CASSPNRVPYEQYF
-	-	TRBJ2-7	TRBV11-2	TGTGCCAGCACCGAAAGAGCACTTCTAAACTACGAGCAGTACTTC	CASTERALLNYEQYF
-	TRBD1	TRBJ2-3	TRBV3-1	TGTGCCAGCAGCCAAGGGGACAGGTCTAGCACAGATACGCAGTATTTT	CASSQGDRSSTDTQYF
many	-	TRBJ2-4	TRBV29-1	TGCAGCGCTACCGAAGCCCCGGGACACAAAAACATTCAGTACTTC	CSATEAPGHKNIQYF
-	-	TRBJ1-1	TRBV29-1	TGCAGCGTTGAAGGTAGGGAGGCGACTGAAGCTTTCTTT	CSVEGREATEAFF
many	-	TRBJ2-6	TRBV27	TGTGCCAGCAGTTTCCAACAGGGTCCCGTCCTGACTTTC	CASSFQQGPVLTF
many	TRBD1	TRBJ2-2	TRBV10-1	TGCGCCAGCAGCGGACAGGGGGTGAACACCGGGGAGCTGTTTTTT	CASSGQGVNTGELFF
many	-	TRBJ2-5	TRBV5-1	TGCGCCAGCTCAGAAGGAGGGATCTCCCAAGAGACCCAGTACTTC	CASSEGGISQETQYF
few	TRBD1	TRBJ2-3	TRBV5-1	TGCGCCAGCGGGACAGGCTCGACAGATACGCAGTATTTT	CASGTGSTDTQYF
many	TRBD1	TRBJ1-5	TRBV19	TGTGCCAGTATTAGAGCAGGGGGGACCAATCAGCCCCAGCATTTT	CASIRAGGTNQPQHF
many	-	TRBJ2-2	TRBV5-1	TGCGCCAGCAGCTTGGCCCGAGATAAGGGTAACACCGGGGAGCTGTTTTTT	CASSLARDKGNTGELFF
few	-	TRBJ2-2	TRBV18	TGTGCCAGCTCAGACGGGAACACCGGGGAGCTGTTTTTT	CASSDGNTGELFF
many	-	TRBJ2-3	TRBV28	TGTGCCAGCAGCACCCCCGGACTCAGCAGGGATACGCAGTATTTT	CASSTPGLSRDTQYF
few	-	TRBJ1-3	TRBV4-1	TGCGCCAGCAGCCCCCCGATATCCGGAGGAAACACCATATATTTT	CASSPPISGGNTIYF
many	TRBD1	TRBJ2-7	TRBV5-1	TGCGCCAGCAGCTTGGGGGACAGGGACGAGCAGTACTTC	CASSLGDRDEQYF
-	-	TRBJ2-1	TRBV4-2	TGTGCCAGCAGCCAAGCGGCCGATAAACCGGAGCAGTTCTTC	CASSQAADKPEQFF
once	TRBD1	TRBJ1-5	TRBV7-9	TGTGCCAGCAGCTTAGACCCAGGGGGCGCTCAGCCCCAGCATTTT	CASSLDPGGAQPQHF
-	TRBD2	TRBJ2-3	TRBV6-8	TGTGCCAGCAGCCCTAGCGGACTCACAGATACGCAGTATTTT	CASSPSGLTDTQYF
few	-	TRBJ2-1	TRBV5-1	TGCGCCAGCAGCTCCCAAGGACTAAGAAGCTCCTACAATGAGCAGTTCTTC	CASSSQGLRSSYNEQFF
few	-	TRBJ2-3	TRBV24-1	TGTGCCACCAGTGATCGCAATACGCAGTATTTT	CATSDRNTQYF
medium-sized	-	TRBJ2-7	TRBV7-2	TGTGCCAGCAGCTTAAGGGACCTAAGTACCTACGAGCAGTACTTC	CASSLRDLSTYEQYF
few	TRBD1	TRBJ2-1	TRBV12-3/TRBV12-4	TGTGCCAGCAGTTTTCAGGGACAGAGGTACAATGAGCAGTTCTTC	CASSFQGQRYNEQFF
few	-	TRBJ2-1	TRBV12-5	TGTGCTAGTGCTTGGTGGGGCGGGATGGTCAATGAGCAGTTCTTC	CASAWWGGMVNEQFF
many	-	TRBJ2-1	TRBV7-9	TGTGCCATTCATAGCGGTCCCTACAATGAGCAGTTCTTC	CAIHSGPYNEQFF
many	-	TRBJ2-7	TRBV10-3	TGTGCCATCAGTGGAGGGTCCGGGACACCCAAGGCCTACGAGCAGTACTTC	CAISGGSGTPKAYEQYF
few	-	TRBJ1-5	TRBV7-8	TGTGCCAGCAGCCCAAGGGGGTTCAATCAGCCCCAGCATTTT	CASSPRGFNQPQHF
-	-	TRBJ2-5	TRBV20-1	TGCAGTGCCGCGGACAGCCAAGAGACCCAGTACTTC	CSAADSQETQYF
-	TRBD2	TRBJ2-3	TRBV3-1	TGTGCCAGCAGCCGAAACCTCCTGGGACTAGCCAACACAGATACGCAGTATTTT	CASSRNLLGLANTDTQYF
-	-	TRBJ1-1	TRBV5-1	TGCGCCAGCAGCCCGGACACAGTTGGGGCTTTCTTT	CASSPDTVGAFF
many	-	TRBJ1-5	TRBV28	TGTGCCAGCACTGACAGTCTTAATCAGCCCCAGCATTTT	CASTDSLNQPQHF
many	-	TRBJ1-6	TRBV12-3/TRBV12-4	TGTGCCAGCAGTTTAGGGGCAGGCCCTCGGAGATCACCCCTCCACTTT	CASSLGAGPRRSPLHF
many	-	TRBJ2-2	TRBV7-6	TGTGCCAGCAGCTTAGTGGGCCCCCGTACGTCCGCCGGGGAGCTGTTTTTT	CASSLVGPRTSAGELFF
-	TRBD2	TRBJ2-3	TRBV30	TGTGCCTGGGATAGCGGGGGACCCACAGATACGCAGTATTTT	CAWDSGGPTDTQYF
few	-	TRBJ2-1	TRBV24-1	TGTGCCACCAGTGATCCCCGACCAGCCACCCGGAATGAGCAGTTCTTC	CATSDPRPATRNEQFF
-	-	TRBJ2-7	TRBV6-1	TGTGCCAGTGGGGCCCGGGACATCACACCCCGTGAGTACTTC	CASGARDITPREYF
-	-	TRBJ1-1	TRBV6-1	TGTGCCAGCAGGCCAGTTGGAGGGTTTCACACTGAAGCTTTCTTT	CASRPVGGFHTEAFF
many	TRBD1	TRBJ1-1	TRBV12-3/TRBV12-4	TGTGCCAGCAGTTCCTCCGACAGGGGGCGGAACACTGAAGCTTTCTTT	CASSSSDRGRNTEAFF
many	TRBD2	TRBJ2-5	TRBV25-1	TGTGCCAGCAGTGAACCGGGACTAGCGGAAGAGACCCAGTACTTC	CASSEPGLAEETQYF
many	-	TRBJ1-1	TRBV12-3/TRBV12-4	TGTGCCAGCATCCCAGCGGGGTCCACTGAAGCTTTCTTT	CASIPAGSTEAFF
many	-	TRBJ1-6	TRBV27	TGTGCCAGCAGTAGAAGACAGGATTCACCCCTCCACTTT	CASSRRQDSPLHF
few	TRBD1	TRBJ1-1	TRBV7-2	TGTGCCAGCAGCTTGACCACCGGGACAGCTTTGAACACTGAAGCTTTCTTT	CASSLTTGTALNTEAFF
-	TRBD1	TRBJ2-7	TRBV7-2	TGTGCCAGCAGCTTAGAGACAGGGGCCTCCTACGAGCAGTACTTC	CASSLETGASYEQYF
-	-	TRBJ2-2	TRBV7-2	TGTGCCAGCAGCCCTCGGGCCTCCCAAGCCGGGGAGCTGTTTTTT	CASSPRASQAGELFF
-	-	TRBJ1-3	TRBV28	TGTGCCAGCAGGCAGGGAAACTCTGGAAACACCATATATTTT	CASRQGNSGNTIYF
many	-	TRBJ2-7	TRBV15	TGTGCCACCAGCAGAGACCCTGACAGGTTTTTGCGGGAGCAGTACTTC	CATSRDPDRFLREQYF
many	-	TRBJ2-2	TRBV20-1	TGCAGTGCCCGACACGGTAACACCGGGGAGCTGTTTTTT	CSARHGNTGELFF
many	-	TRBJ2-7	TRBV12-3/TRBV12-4	TGTGCCAGCAGTCGCGACGGTGACGAGCAGTACTTC	CASSRDGDEQYF
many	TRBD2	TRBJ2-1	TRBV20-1	TGCAGTGTATCGGGAGGGGCGCGCAATGAGCAGTTCTTC	CSVSGGARNEQFF
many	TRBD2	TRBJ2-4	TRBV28	TGTGCCAGCAGTTCGGGGACTAGCGGGAAACTAAACATTCAGTACTTC	CASSSGTSGKLNIQYF
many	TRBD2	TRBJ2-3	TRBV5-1	TGCGCCAGCAGCGAACTAGCGGGGGGGCACGATACGCAGTATTTT	CASSELAGGHDTQYF
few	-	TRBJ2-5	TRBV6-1	TGTGCCAGCAGTGAATGGGGACATCGGGGGGAGACCCAGTACTTC	CASSEWGHRGETQYF
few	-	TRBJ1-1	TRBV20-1	TGCAGTGCCCAGGCGGCAGGGGTTAAATGGAGCACTGAAGCTTTCTTT	CSAQAAGVKWSTEAFF
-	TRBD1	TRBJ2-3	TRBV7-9	TGTGCCAGCAGCTTAGCGGGACAGGGGGAGTATTTT	CASSLAGQGEYF